The 18 T cell receptor beta chains below were found in one sample sequenced in a study of cytomegalovirus exposure and HLA in healthy donors. Assay: immunoSEQ multiplex PCR; the TCRdb copy retains only in-frame clones and omits some. The sample yields about 240,000 clones, 87% seen once. Sample: PBMCs. These receptors were collected from a young man in good health and CMV-seronegative.

The gene calls are TRBV14 and TRBJ2-3; the D gene is possibly TRBD2 (6 bases). This CDR3 has 14 amino acids. V was cut by 4 bases and J by 7 bases, with 15 bases left in between. Germline-derived CDR1 and CDR2 are SGHDN and FVKESK. The CDR3 region is CASSRRRGDHTQYF. In nucleotides, the CDR3 is TGTGCCAGCAGCCGGCGGAGGGGAGACCATACGCAGTATTTT.

J is TRBJ1-4 and V is TRBV6-5, with unresolved D. CDR1 and CDR2 (germline): MNHEY, SVGAGI. V was pared by 6 bases and J by 6 bases, with 5 bases between. The CDR3 spans 11 residues. CDR3 nucleotide sequence: TGTGCCAGCAGGAGTTATGAAAAACTGTTTTTT. Translated: CASRSYEKLFF.

V is TRBV5-1 and J is TRBJ2-7, with a tentative D call TRBD2 (5 bases). The CDR3 totals 11 residues. Trimming removed 6 bases at V and 7 bases at J, with 11 bases between. Per the germline V gene, CDR1 is SGHRS and CDR2 is YFSETQ. The CDR3 sequence: CASTGMWEQYF. The DNA of the CDR3 is TGCGCCAGCACGGGGATGTGGGAGCAGTACTTC.

The V call is TRBV15, the J call TRBJ2-7; 9 bases are shared with TRBD1. The CDR3 totals 15 residues. With V trimmed by 0 bases and J by 2 bases, 2 bases remained unmatched. Germline-derived CDR1 and CDR2 are LNHNV and YYDKDF (reference sequence). In DNA, the CDR3 is TGTGCCACCAGCAGAGAGGGACAGGGTACCTACGAGCAGTACTTC. Encoded protein: CATSREGQGTYEQYF.

The rearrangement joins TRBV2 to TRBJ2-2; 9 bases are a match to TRBD2. The J segment lost 6 bases and the V segment lost 6 bases, leaving 8 bases of the junction unmatched. This CDR3 has 15 residues. CDR1 and CDR2 (germline): SNHLY, FYNNEI. In DNA form, the CDR3 reads TGTGCCAGCAGGCGGGCGGGAGGGCCTGCCGGGGAGCTGTTTTTT. Translated: CASRRAGGPAGELFF.

The chain uses TRBV5-1 and TRBJ2-6; 10 bases match TRBD2. V lost 1 base and J lost 2; bases outside the gene matches: 15. The CDR3 sequence is 21 residues long. The germline gives CDR1 SGHRS, CDR2 YFSETQ. CDR3 nucleotides: TGCGCCAGCAGCTTGCTTCCTAGCGGGGGCCCTCTCGCGGCTGGGGCCAACGTCCTGACTTTC. Translation: CASSLLPSGGPLAAGANVLTF.

The CDR3 nucleotides are TGTGCCAGCACCGCAAACAGGGAAGCTTTCTTT. Residues: CASTANREAFF. The chain employs TRBV28 and TRBJ1-1, with D tentatively TRBD1 (5 bases). From germline, CDR1 is MDHEN and CDR2 SYDVKM. The length of the CDR3 is 11 residues. V was pared by 7 bases and J by 8 bases, with 11 bases between.

The gene calls are TRBV2 and TRBJ2-1, with 12 positions matching TRBD2. The germline V gene encodes CDR1 SNHLY and CDR2 FYNNEI. There are 15 residues in the CDR3. V gave up 8 bases and J gave up 7 bases; unmatched junction bases: 9. The CDR3 DNA reads as TGTGCCAGCGGCGCGCTAGCGGGAGGGATGAATGAGCAGTTCTTC. The encoded protein is CASGALAGGMNEQFF.

V and J are TRBV6-5 and TRBJ2-6; D is unclear. CDR3 length: 14 residues. CDR1 and CDR2 (germline): MNHEY, SVGAGI. The germline V and J ends were trimmed by 6 bases and 1 base, with 7 bases remaining between them. The chain's CDR3 is CASRLASGANVLTF. The CDR3 nucleotides read TGTGCCAGCAGATTAGCTTCTGGGGCCAACGTCCTGACTTTC.

The chain employs TRBV19 and TRBJ1-2; TRBD1 aligns across 7 bases. Germline V gene lookup returns CDR1 LNHDA and CDR2 SQIVND (reference sequence). The CDR3 is made up of 14 amino acids. With V trimmed by 7 bases and J by 3 bases, 8 bases remained unmatched. The CDR3 DNA sequence: TGTGCCAGTACCCCGGACAGGCCCCACTATGGCTACACCTTC. Protein product: CASTPDRPHYGYTF.

This rearrangement joins TRBV7-2 to TRBJ2-7; 11 bases match TRBD2. CDR3 size: 16 residues. J lost 2 bases, V lost 5 bases, and 8 bases had no gene match. CDR1 SGHTA and CDR2 FQGNSA come from the germline V gene. CDR3 DNA: TGTGCCAGCAGCCGGGGGCCTAGCGGGAGGCCCTACGAGCAGTACTTC. Its protein product is CASSRGPSGRPYEQYF.

This chain uses TRBV2 with TRBJ2-5; TRBD1 is a possible D gene (6 bases). V was cut by 2 bases and J by 6 bases, with 16 bases left in between. The CDR3 covers 15 residues. Germline V gene data show CDR1 as SNHLY and CDR2 as FYNNEI. The CDR3 protein is CASSEIWDIAQTQYF. CDR3 bases: TGTGCCAGCAGTGAAATTTGGGACATTGCACAGACCCAGTACTTC.

This clone appeared a single time. The chain links TRBV10-3 to TRBJ1-2; D gene unclear. Germline V CDR1 and CDR2: ENHRY, SYGVKD. This CDR3 contains 15 residues. V was trimmed by 4 bases and J by 1 base, leaving 13 bases between them. CDR3 DNA sequence: TGTGCCATCAGTGTTTCGAGCGGATATAACTATGGCTACACCTTC. Translation gives CAISVSSGYNYGYTF.

The CDR3 DNA reads as TGTGCCAGCAGCTCCCTCAGGGGAAAGGCGTACAATGAGCAGTTCTTC. Translated: CASSSLRGKAYNEQFF. The chain recombines TRBV11-2 with TRBJ2-1; a weak D match, TRBD1 (6 bases). V gave up 4 bases and J gave up 4 bases, with 17 bases separating them. CDR1 is SGHAT and CDR2 is FQNNGV in the germline V gene. The CDR3 consists of 16 residues.

This rearrangement joins TRBV29-1 to TRBJ1-2, with TRBD1 identical over 10 bases. Germline CDR1 is SQVTM and CDR2 is ANQGSEA. J lost 4 bases, V lost 6 bases, and 5 bases had no gene match. This CDR3 has 13 amino acids. The CDR3 DNA reads TGCAGCGTCGGGACAGGGGATTCCTATGGCTACACCTTC. It encodes CSVGTGDSYGYTF.

The chain employs TRBV9 and TRBJ2-3, with 9 bases identical to TRBD2. CDR1 and CDR2 (germline): SGDLS, YYNGEE. The CDR3 loop spans 16 amino acids. The J segment lost 1 base and the V segment lost 3 bases, leaving 6 bases of the junction unmatched. The CDR3 DNA sequence: TGTGCCAGCAGCGGGCGGGGGGGCCCGCGCACAGATACGCAGTATTTT. Its protein is CASSGRGGPRTDTQYF.

The chain links TRBV6-1 to TRBJ2-1; a weak D match, TRBD2 (5 bases). V was pared by 6 bases and J by 7 bases, with 13 bases between. This CDR3 contains 13 residues. Germline CDR1 reads MNHNS; CDR2 reads SASEGT. The CDR3 DNA follows: TGTGCCAGCAGCAGGACTGGACCGAATGAGCAGTTCTTC. Its translation: CASSRTGPNEQFF.

This clone appeared a single time. V is TRBV4-3 and J is TRBJ1-2, with 7 bases aligning to TRBD1. The CDR3 loop spans 15 amino acids. Germline V CDR1 and CDR2: LGHNA, YSLEER. The junction had 10 bases not matched to a gene; V was cut back by 5 bases and J by 4 bases. The CDR3 bases are TGCGCCAGCAGCAACTCACGAGGGACAGTCTATGGCTACACCTTC. Its translation is CASSNSRGTVYGYTF.